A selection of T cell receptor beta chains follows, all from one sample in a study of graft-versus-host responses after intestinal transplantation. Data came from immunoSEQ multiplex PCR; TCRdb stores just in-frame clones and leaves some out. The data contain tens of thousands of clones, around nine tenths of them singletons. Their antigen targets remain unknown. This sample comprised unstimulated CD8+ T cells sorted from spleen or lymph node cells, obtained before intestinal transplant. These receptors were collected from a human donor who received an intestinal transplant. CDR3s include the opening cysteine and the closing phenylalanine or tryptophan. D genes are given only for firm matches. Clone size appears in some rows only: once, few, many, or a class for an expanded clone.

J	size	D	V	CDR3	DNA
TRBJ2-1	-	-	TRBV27	CASSSLSSYNEQFF	TGTGCCAGCAGTTCCTTGAGCTCCTACAATGAGCAGTTCTTC
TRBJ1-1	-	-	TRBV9	CASSVGGYTEAFF	TGTGCCAGCAGCGTAGGAGGGTACACTGAAGCTTTCTTT
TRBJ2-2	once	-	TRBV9	CASSVARGSATGELFF	TGTGCCAGCAGCGTAGCTCGGGGTTCTGCCACCGGGGAGCTGTTTTTT
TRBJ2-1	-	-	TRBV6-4	CASSDSPGGEQFF	TGTGCCAGCAGTGACTCACCCGGGGGTGAGCAGTTCTTC
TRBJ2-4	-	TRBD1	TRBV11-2	CASSLVGGPGGASENIQYF	TGTGCCAGCAGCTTAGTTGGGGGGCCAGGGGGCGCGTCTGAAAACATTCAGTACTTC
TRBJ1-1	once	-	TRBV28	CASSPHRVLYLEAFF	TGTGCCAGCAGTCCTCACAGGGTTTTATATCTCGAAGCTTTCTTT
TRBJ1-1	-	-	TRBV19	CASSYQGTTEAFF	TGTGCCAGTAGTTATCAGGGGACCACTGAAGCTTTCTTT
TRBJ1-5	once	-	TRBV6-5	CASSYSNNQPQHF	TGTGCCAGCAGTTACAGCAACAATCAGCCCCAGCATTTT
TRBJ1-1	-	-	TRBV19	CATGVGNTEAFF	TGTGCCACCGGGGTGGGGAACACTGAAGCTTTCTTT
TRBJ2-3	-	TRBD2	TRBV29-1	CSVDGTSGGWSTDTQYF	TGCAGCGTTGATGGGACTAGCGGGGGGTGGAGCACAGATACGCAGTATTTT
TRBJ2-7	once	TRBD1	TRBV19	CASSPGQGPYEQYF	TGTGCCAGTAGTCCGGGACAGGGACCTTACGAGCAGTACTTC
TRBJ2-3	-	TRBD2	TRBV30	CAWTEGRGGGDTQYF	TGTGCCTGGACCGAAGGGCGGGGGGGAGGGGATACGCAGTATTTT